The rows below give T cell receptor beta chains drawn from one sample of a study of shared clonotypes between healthy human individuals. Using immunoSEQ multiplex PCR, the repertoire was profiled, and TCRdb retains in-frame clones only, with some absent. The sample holds 650,000 to 750,000 clones, 55% to 75% seen once. The source material was memory CD4+ T cells sorted from blood. Receptors originate from a woman in her thirties in good health. The CDR3 runs from the conserved cysteine through the conserved F or W. The order of the fields is clone size, J gene, D gene, V gene, CDR3 DNA, CDR3 protein. D genes are given only for firm matches. Expanded clones get a size class; other rows say once, few or many, or leave the size out.

clone size: .; J gene: TRBJ2-1; D gene: TRBD2; V gene: TRBV7-8; CDR3 DNA: TGTGCCAGCAGCCACTCACTAGCGGGAGTCTTCAGGGGCGAGCAGTTCTTC; CDR3 protein: CASSHSLAGVFRGEQFF
clone size: .; J gene: TRBJ1-4; D gene: .; V gene: TRBV6-1; CDR3 DNA: TGTGCCACCCGAGACCCCAATGAAAAACTGTTTTTT; CDR3 protein: CATRDPNEKLFF
clone size: .; J gene: TRBJ2-7; D gene: .; V gene: TRBV5-1; CDR3 DNA: TGCGCCAGCAAGAGCCTAGCCGTCGTCTACGAGCAGTACTTC; CDR3 protein: CASKSLAVVYEQYF
clone size: .; J gene: TRBJ2-5; D gene: .; V gene: TRBV7-9; CDR3 DNA: TGTGCCAGCAGCCCTGGCGGGGGCCGGGAGACCCAGTACTTC; CDR3 protein: CASSPGGGRETQYF
clone size: .; J gene: TRBJ2-2; D gene: .; V gene: TRBV18; CDR3 DNA: TGTGCCAGCTCACCGCTTCGACCTCGGGACACCGGGGAGCTGTTTTTT; CDR3 protein: CASSPLRPRDTGELFF
clone size: few; J gene: TRBJ2-2; D gene: TRBD1; V gene: TRBV28; CDR3 DNA: TGTGCCAGCAGTCCGCCGACAGGGGGACGCCGAGCCGGGGAGCTGTTTTTT; CDR3 protein: CASSPPTGGRRAGELFF
clone size: few; J gene: TRBJ1-5; D gene: .; V gene: TRBV30; CDR3 DNA: TGTGCCTGGAGTGGGGGGGGCTTTCAGCCCCAGCATTTT; CDR3 protein: CAWSGGGFQPQHF
clone size: .; J gene: TRBJ1-5; D gene: .; V gene: TRBV19; CDR3 DNA: TGTGCCAGTAGTAAAAAAGGACATAGCAATCAGCCCCAGCATTTT; CDR3 protein: CASSKKGHSNQPQHF
clone size: .; J gene: TRBJ1-2; D gene: .; V gene: TRBV28; CDR3 DNA: TGTGCCAGCAGACACGGGGGGAGATCAGACGGCTACACCTTC; CDR3 protein: CASRHGGRSDGYTF
clone size: .; J gene: TRBJ1-5; D gene: .; V gene: TRBV21-1; CDR3 DNA: TGTGCCAGCCCGGGGACAGGGGTAGGGCATCAGCCCCAGCATTTT; CDR3 protein: CASPGTGVGHQPQHF
clone size: .; J gene: TRBJ2-1; D gene: .; V gene: TRBV28; CDR3 DNA: TGTGCCAGCAGCCCAATAGGAAGGAAACGGTTCTTC; CDR3 protein: CASSPIGRKRFF
clone size: once; J gene: TRBJ2-1; D gene: .; V gene: TRBV4-1; CDR3 DNA: TGCGCCAGCAGCCAAGATCGATACCAAAGTTCATCTGAGCAGTTCTTC; CDR3 protein: CASSQDRYQSSSEQFF
clone size: once; J gene: TRBJ2-1; D gene: TRBD2; V gene: TRBV7-9; CDR3 DNA: TGTGCCAGCAGCCGGGGACTAGAATACAATGAGCAGTTCTTC; CDR3 protein: CASSRGLEYNEQFF
clone size: .; J gene: TRBJ2-2; D gene: TRBD2; V gene: TRBV19; CDR3 DNA: TGTGCCAGTAGTATGGTAGCGGGGGCGAACACCGGGGAGCTGTTTTTT; CDR3 protein: CASSMVAGANTGELFF
clone size: few; J gene: TRBJ2-7; D gene: .; V gene: TRBV2; CDR3 DNA: TGTGCCAGCAGGTACGGGGGAAATGAGCAGTACTTC; CDR3 protein: CASRYGGNEQYF
clone size: few; J gene: TRBJ2-1; D gene: TRBD2; V gene: TRBV5-8; CDR3 DNA: TGTGCCAGCAGCCCCCCCGGGAGGGTAAATGAGCAGTTCTTC; CDR3 protein: CASSPPGRVNEQFF
clone size: .; J gene: TRBJ2-5; D gene: TRBD2; V gene: TRBV6-5; CDR3 DNA: TGTGCCAGCAAGAGACTAGCGGAAGAGACCCAGTACTTC; CDR3 protein: CASKRLAEETQYF
clone size: once; J gene: TRBJ2-2; D gene: TRBD1; V gene: TRBV7-4; CDR3 DNA: TGTGCCAGCAGCGTCACAGACAGGGGTTACACCGGGGAGCTGTTTTTT; CDR3 protein: CASSVTDRGYTGELFF
clone size: .; J gene: TRBJ1-4; D gene: TRBD1; V gene: TRBV11-2; CDR3 DNA: TGTGCCAGCAGCCCGGGACAGGGGATCTTTGGTGAAAAACTGTTTTTT; CDR3 protein: CASSPGQGIFGEKLFF
clone size: .; J gene: TRBJ2-7; D gene: .; V gene: TRBV9; CDR3 DNA: TGTGCCAGCAGCGTAGACTCTCCCCCCTACGAGCAGTACTTC; CDR3 protein: CASSVDSPPYEQYF
clone size: .; J gene: TRBJ1-2; D gene: .; V gene: TRBV27; CDR3 DNA: TGTGCCAGCAGTACTCAGGGCAATCATGGCTACACCTTC; CDR3 protein: CASSTQGNHGYTF
clone size: once; J gene: TRBJ2-7; D gene: TRBD1; V gene: TRBV7-7; CDR3 DNA: TGTGCCAGCAGCCCAGGACAGGGGGCAGGGTACGAGCAGTACTTC; CDR3 protein: CASSPGQGAGYEQYF
clone size: .; J gene: TRBJ2-7; D gene: TRBD2; V gene: TRBV9; CDR3 DNA: TGTGCCAGCAGCCCCTTACCGGGTAGCGGGGGAATAAGCTCCTACGAGCAGTACTTC; CDR3 protein: CASSPLPGSGGISSYEQYF
clone size: many; J gene: TRBJ2-1; D gene: .; V gene: TRBV14; CDR3 DNA: TGTGCCAGCAGCCAAGTCTTTTGGGGGCAGTTCTTC; CDR3 protein: CASSQVFWGQFF
clone size: .; J gene: TRBJ1-1; D gene: .; V gene: TRBV5-5; CDR3 DNA: TGTGCCAGCAGTTGGAAGCCGAACACTGAAGCTTTCTTT; CDR3 protein: CASSWKPNTEAFF
clone size: .; J gene: TRBJ2-7; D gene: .; V gene: TRBV2; CDR3 DNA: TGTGCCAGCAGTGAAGGCCCGTCCTACGAGCAGTACTTC; CDR3 protein: CASSEGPSYEQYF
clone size: .; J gene: TRBJ2-7; D gene: TRBD2; V gene: TRBV7-2; CDR3 DNA: TGTGCCAGCAGCCCCCGAGGCGGGAGCCTTTCTTACGAGCAGTACTTC; CDR3 protein: CASSPRGGSLSYEQYF
clone size: .; J gene: TRBJ2-3; D gene: .; V gene: TRBV2; CDR3 DNA: TGTGCCAGCAGCACCAAGGTTAGCACAGATACGCAGTATTTT; CDR3 protein: CASSTKVSTDTQYF
clone size: .; J gene: TRBJ1-1; D gene: .; V gene: TRBV28; CDR3 DNA: TGTGCCAGCATTGAGAACACTGAAGCTTTCTTT; CDR3 protein: CASIENTEAFF
clone size: many; J gene: TRBJ1-2; D gene: .; V gene: TRBV19; CDR3 DNA: TGTGCCAGTAGTATTTCCGGCAGATCTAACTATGGCTACACCTTC; CDR3 protein: CASSISGRSNYGYTF
clone size: .; J gene: TRBJ1-5; D gene: .; V gene: TRBV28; CDR3 DNA: TGTGCCAGCAAGAGACAGGTCATTAGCAATCAGCCCCAGCATTTT; CDR3 protein: CASKRQVISNQPQHF
clone size: .; J gene: TRBJ2-3; D gene: .; V gene: TRBV7-2; CDR3 DNA: TGTGCCAGCAGCCCTACTAGTATGGGCACAGATACGCAGTATTTT; CDR3 protein: CASSPTSMGTDTQYF
clone size: few; J gene: TRBJ2-7; D gene: .; V gene: TRBV2; CDR3 DNA: TGTGCCAGCAGTGACGACAGATCTTTCTCCTACGAGCAGTACTTC; CDR3 protein: CASSDDRSFSYEQYF
clone size: .; J gene: TRBJ2-7; D gene: .; V gene: TRBV28; CDR3 DNA: TGTGCCAGCAGTTTAAATCGGTACGAGCAGTACTTC; CDR3 protein: CASSLNRYEQYF
clone size: .; J gene: TRBJ1-1; D gene: .; V gene: TRBV6-1; CDR3 DNA: TGTGCCAGCAGCATCCGGGGGGTCGACACTGAAGCTTTCTTT; CDR3 protein: CASSIRGVDTEAFF
clone size: .; J gene: TRBJ2-7; D gene: TRBD1; V gene: TRBV7-7; CDR3 DNA: TGTGCCAGCAGCCTCGGGACAGGGCCCTACGAGCAGTACTTC; CDR3 protein: CASSLGTGPYEQYF
clone size: few; J gene: TRBJ1-3; D gene: .; V gene: TRBV29-1; CDR3 DNA: TGCAGCGCTGCCCGGGGCAGGGGACTTGAGAACACCATATATTTT; CDR3 protein: CSAARGRGLENTIYF